This paragraph reports one TCR beta chain. Its target antigen remains unknown. Base qualities are not at hand, and no much larger clone is one base apart. Libraries came from 5' RACE. TCRdb records Illumina HiSeq 2500 as the sequencer. A second PCR of roughly 6 to 12 cycles was run with a J-beta primer mix and a sample-barcoded 5' primer. A unique molecular identifier was introduced onto each TCR beta cDNA molecule by a template-switch 5' adaptor carrying 12 random nucleotides. Each sample yielded at least 2.5 million CDR3-containing paired-end reads. First-strand cDNA synthesis was performed from all RNA using the Mint cDNA synthesis kit, with priming by a TRBC-specific oligonucleotide. All cDNA was treated with uracil-DNA glycosylase and then went through a first 18-cycle PCR with the universal primers M1SS and BC2_uni_R. The published analysis was carried out like this. Normalization of each sample was performed by random selection of 1 million high-quality reads, each carrying a distinct molecular identifier. Instead of being binned into consensus sequences, reads with shared molecular identifiers were discarded. MiTCR, with a Q25 quality threshold and the strictest error-elimination algorithm, was used for CDR3 identification, clonotype clustering and error correction. Lower-bound total TCR beta diversity was estimated with a nonparametric unseen species model using Euler transformation. The public reads were quality trimmed at Q25 with fastp and then assembled into clones with MiXCR by TCRdb, keeping productive beta chains. Under each unique CDR3 protein, matching rows form one entry showing the most common genes and DNA. TCRdb's processing, not the study's, gives the V and J calls here. The sample table contains around 780,000 distinct CDR3 sequences; only one count was recorded for around three fifths of them. Together, the top ten hold more than 25% of the sample.

The sample is drawn from a study of blood T cells in healthy people across ages (dated by TCRdb to between 2015 and 2017). General notes on the study: Template switching captured roughly one uniquely barcoded TCR beta cDNA molecule per two T cells in model experiments. To track age-related changes in TCR beta repertoire diversity, the study relied on deep sequencing normalized with unique cDNA molecular identifiers. The donors were split into four age groups: young (average around 17 years), middle-aged (roughly 39), aged (more than 60) and long-lived (approximately 80). To avoid experimental bias, donors of different ages were spread randomly across the sequencing lanes. Using the same blood draw, the study looked at two additional independent replicas of 1 million unique cDNA reads for two donors, one aged 18 to 30 and the other aged 80 or older. General study outcomes and caveats: Because profiling used bulk unsorted PBMCs, naive and antigen-experienced compartments could not be compared conclusively. There was a strong correlation between observed TCR beta diversity and the percentage of naive T cells measured by flow cytometry. Total diversity estimates from one million sequenced T cells were considered lower bounds and underestimates. Because donor CMV infection status was unknown, age-related changes in expanded clonotypes were potentially confounded. The long-lived group showed more naive CD4+ T cells, fewer expanded clones and increased TCR diversity than the aged group, suggesting age selection. As age increased, observed TCR beta diversity per million T cells dropped in a roughly linear way, and a significant reduction was already evident by age 40.

The roughly 42 donors, aged about 6 to 90 years, were systemically healthy Caucasian individuals from Russia. Each donor gave 9 to 10 milliliters of peripheral blood, collected into EDTA-treated Vacutainer tubes. Ficoll-Paque density-gradient centrifugation was used to isolate PBMCs, with at least 6 million per sample. Trizol reagent was used to extract total RNA from PBMCs, with at least 6 micrograms per sample. The percentages of naive CD45RAhigh/CD27high T cells were determined by flow cytometry on a PBMC aliquot from every donor. Including the terminal cysteine and phenylalanine, the CDR3 comprises 15 residues. Kept here is only the CDR3 DNA, which spans 45 bases and is read in frame from base 1. CDR1 and CDR2 were assigned from the germline V gene as MNHEY and SVGEGT. Trimming takes 7 bases from V and 4 bases from J, and the germline ends sit 18 bases apart.

The rearrangement joined TRBV6-2 or TRBV6-3 to TRBJ2-3; no D segment can be confidently identified. The sequence derives from a man aged 40-49 years in good health. Sample: blood. At the DNA level, the sequence is TGTGCCAGCACCCGGAGTGGGATAGCATCAGATACGCAGTATTTT. Protein translation: CASTRSGIASDTQYF.